This passage covers 30 T cell receptor beta chains from one sample sequenced in a study of blood T cells in healthy people across ages. Combining a sample-barcoded 5' primer with a J-beta primer mix, a second PCR ran for roughly 7 to 12 cycles. A single record per CDR3 protein comes from TCRdb applying MiXCR to the 5' RACE reads. The data show some 700,000 distinct CDR3 sequences, roughly 45% seen once. Sequences were obtained from blood. The receptors were gathered from a woman aged 55-69 years in good health.

V usage is TRBV6-5 and J usage is TRBJ1-5; no definite D call. The V end lost 4 bases, the J end lost 0 bases, and 16 bases lay between the germline ends. The CDR3 length is 17 residues. The V gene's germline CDR1 is MNHEY and CDR2 SVGAGI. CDR3 DNA sequence: TGTGCCAGCAGTTCTGGACGGCTCGGGCATAGCAATCAGCCCCAGCATTTT. Encoded protein: CASSSGRLGHSNQPQHF.

The chain joins TRBV5-1 to TRBJ2-1; the match to TRBD2 covers 9 bases. The trim removed 6 bases at V and 4 bases at J, leaving 11 bases unmatched. This CDR3 contains 16 residues. Germline CDR1 and CDR2: SGHRS and YFSETQ. Here the CDR3 DNA reads TGCGCCAGCACGGGTAGCGGGAGTACCCTGTACAATGAGCAGTTCTTC. Its protein is CASTGSGSTLYNEQFF.

This clonotype came up once. The chain is built from TRBV28 and TRBJ2-1; D unclear. Trimming stripped 3 bases from V and 6 bases from J, with 6 bases between. The CDR3 contains 12 residues. Per the germline V gene, CDR1 is MDHEN and CDR2 is SYDVKM. The CDR3 nucleotides are TGTGCCAGCAGTTTCCAGTTCAATGAGCAGTTCTTC. Its protein is CASSFQFNEQFF.

Many counts were recorded for this clonotype. The V call is TRBV28, the J call TRBJ1-5, with 7 nucleotides matching TRBD1. The CDR3 sequence is 19 residues long. Trimming cost V 5 bases and J 0 bases; bases outside gene matches: 16. The germline V gene encodes CDR1 MDHEN and CDR2 SYDVKM. DNA of the CDR3: TGTGCCAGCAGTCCAGAGCCTTTCTCGGGACAGTATAGCAATCAGCCCCAGCATTTT. Amino acids: CASSPEPFSGQYSNQPQHF. The full variable domain, its missing parts supplied by reference TRBV28 and TRBJ1-5, is DVKVTQSSRYLVKRTGEKVFLECVQDMDHENMFWYRQDPGLGLRLIYFSYDVKMKEKGDIPEGYSVSREKKERFSLILESASTNQTSMYLCASSPEPFSGQYSNQPQHFGDGTRLSIL.

This chain links TRBV6-1 with TRBJ1-2, with D perhaps TRBD1 (5 bases). The CDR3 has 14 residues. The ends were cut back, 7 bases at V and 5 bases at J, with 17 bases in the middle. From germline, CDR1 is MNHNS and CDR2 SASEGT. CDR3 nucleotide sequence: TGTGCCAGCAACTCCCAGGTCCGGGGGTATGGCTACACCTTC. Protein product: CASNSQVRGYGYTF.

This clonotype appeared a single time. The gene calls are TRBV6-5 and TRBJ2-1, with 7 bases fitting TRBD1. Per germline, CDR1 MNHEY and CDR2 SVGAGI. With V trimmed by 4 bases and J by 13 bases, 19 bases remained unmatched. This CDR3 is built from 16 residues. The CDR3: CASSSTPTGWAETQFF. The CDR3 DNA sequence: TGTGCCAGCAGTTCCACCCCGACAGGGTGGGCAGAGACCCAGTTCTTC.

This clonotype showed up just once. The V and J genes are TRBV7-6 and TRBJ1-6; TRBD1 is a possible D gene (5 bases). The CDR3 extends over 15 amino acids. V was shortened by 5 bases and J by 7 bases, with 15 bases between the two germline ends. The V gene's germline CDR1 is SGHVS and CDR2 FNYEAQ. The CDR3 is CASSASGRMNSPLHF. The CDR3 DNA sequence: TGTGCCAGCAGCGCCTCAGGGCGGATGAATTCACCCCTCCACTTT. Combining the CDR3 with reference TRBV7-6 and TRBJ1-6 gives the whole variable domain GAGVSQSPRYKVTKRGQDVALRCDPISGHVSLYWYRQALGQGPEFLTYFNYEAQQDKSGLPNDRFSAERPEGSISTLTIQRTEQRDSAMYRCASSASGRMNSPLHFGNGTRLTVT.

Of note for this clonotype: One junction end disagrees with the germline gene, perhaps due to a read error. The gene calls are TRBV6-1 and TRBJ1-2; D uncertain. Germline V gives CDR1 MNHNS, CDR2 SASEGT. The CDR3 has 11 residues. As DNA, the CDR3 is TGTGCCAGCTTCTTTAACTATGGCTGCACCTTC. Its translation is CASFFNYGCTF.

The genes are TRBV20-1 and TRBJ2-1, with 9 bases identical to TRBD2. After removal of 4 bases from V and 10 bases from J, the junction contained 17 bases not matched to a gene. CDR1 DFQATT and CDR2 SNEGSKA come from the germline V gene (reference sequence). The CDR3 runs to 16 residues. CDR3 loop: CSATTSHTSGLREQFF. In nucleotides, the CDR3 is TGCAGTGCTACAACATCCCATACTAGCGGGTTAAGGGAGCAGTTCTTC.

The chain joins TRBV29-1 to TRBJ2-2; a possible D gene is TRBD2 (6 bases). Per germline, CDR1 SQVTM and CDR2 ANQGSEA. The CDR3 is 12 residues long. V was shortened by 8 bases and J by 6 bases, with 13 bases between the two germline ends. The CDR3 region is CSSWGEAGELFF. The CDR3 bases are TGCAGCTCGTGGGGGGAGGCCGGGGAGCTGTTTTTT.

This clonotype was seen only a few times. Written as DNA, the CDR3 is TGTGCCAGCAGCTCCGGCCTTCGACAGTTCTACAATGAGCAGTTCTTC. Its protein product is CASSSGLRQFYNEQFF. The chain links TRBV7-9 to TRBJ2-1; weak D call: TRBD1 (5 bases). The CDR3 totals 16 residues. V gave up 4 bases and J gave up 3 bases, with 16 bases separating them. Germline loops: CDR1 SEHNR, CDR2 FQNEAQ (reference sequence). The full variable domain, its missing parts supplied by reference TRBV7-9 and TRBJ2-1, is DTGVSQNPRHKITKRGQNVTFRCDPISEHNRLYWYRQTLGQGPEFLTYFQNEAQLEKSRLLSDRFSAERPKGSFSTLEIQRTEQGDSAMYLCASSSGLRQFYNEQFFGPGTRLTVL.

This clonotype was seen only once. The gene calls are TRBV28 and TRBJ2-7, with a tentative D call TRBD2 (6 bases). The CDR3 runs to 14 residues. Between the trimmed V and J ends, which lost 5 bases and 10 bases, there was a span of 21 bases. Germline lookup yields CDR1 MDHEN and CDR2 SYDVKM. The CDR3 DNA sequence: TGTGCCAGCAGTGGGGACTCCCAAATAGGGTCCCAGTACTTC. Its translation is CASSGDSQIGSQYF.

Comments on this clonotype: A read error may explain this, as a much larger clone is one base away. In DNA, the CDR3 is TGCAGCGTTTTGGACAGGGCTGACTCTGGGGCCAACGTCCTGACTTTC. This codes for CSVLDRADSGANVLTF. The J gene is TRBJ2-6, the V gene TRBV29-1, with 8 bases fitting TRBD1. Per the germline V gene, CDR1 is SQVTM and CDR2 is ANQGSEA. J was trimmed by 0 bases and V by 5 bases; bases with no gene match: 6. This CDR3 is built from 16 residues.

This clonotype was found many times. The chain recombines TRBV4-3 with TRBJ1-2, with 7 bases matching TRBD1. Trimming took 0 bases from V and 5 from J; bases not matched to a gene: 6. Germline CDR1 LGHNA, CDR2 YSLEER. This CDR3 has 15 residues. The CDR3 nucleotides read TGCGCCAGCAGCCAAGAAGGGGCAGGGGGATATGGCTACACCTTC. This translates into CASSQEGAGGYGYTF.

This clonotype was seen many times. This sequence joins TRBV7-3 and TRBJ2-3; D gene unclear. V dropped 6 bases and J dropped 2 bases, with 9 bases sitting between them. Germline V lookup: CDR1 SGHTA, CDR2 FQGTGA. The CDR3 has 13 amino acids. CDR3 DNA sequence: TGTGCCAGCAGTTTATCGCTCACAGATACGCAGTATTTT. Its translation: CASSLSLTDTQYF.

At least ten counts were recorded for this clonotype. The CDR3 DNA reads TGTGCCAGCAGCCTCGGCAGAATCTACGAGCAGTACTTC. This sequence encodes CASSLGRIYEQYF. The chain combines TRBV5-5 with TRBJ2-7, with no clear D. The V gene's germline CDR1 is SGHKS and CDR2 YYEKEE (reference sequence). This CDR3 spans 13 amino acids. Trimming stripped 4 bases from V and 3 bases from J, with 11 bases between. Full variable domain (rest looked up from reference TRBV5-5 and TRBJ2-7): DAGVTQSPTHLIKTRGQQVTLRCSPISGHKSVSWYQQVLGQGPQFIFQYYEKEERGRGNFPDRFSARQFPNYSSELNVNALLLGDSALYLCASSLGRIYEQYFGPGTRLTVT.

This clonotype occurred once. CDR3 in amino acids: CASSNPGQIYGYTF. The CDR3 DNA sequence: TGTGCCAGCAGCAATCCGGGACAAATCTATGGCTACACCTTC. The genes are TRBV21-1 and TRBJ1-2; the table names TRBD1, a call not compared with the DNA. TRBV21-1 counts as a pseudogene. The CDR3 spans 14 residues.

This chain connects TRBV20-1 to TRBJ2-1; TRBD2 matches at 9 bases. CDR3 size: 12 residues. V shed 3 bases and J 14 bases; nucleotides not matched to a gene: 8. Germline CDR1 DFQATT, CDR2 SNEGSKA (reference sequence). The CDR3 here is CSARLAGGPEFF. Written as DNA, the CDR3 is TGCAGTGCTAGGCTGGCGGGGGGGCCAGAGTTCTTC.

The V and J genes are TRBV14 and TRBJ2-5, with TRBD1 matching 7 bases. In germline, CDR1 is SGHDN, CDR2 FVKESK. This CDR3 spans 14 amino acids. Losses at the gene ends were 4 bases for V and 5 bases for J; bases not matched to a gene: 7. The CDR3 here is CASSPGQMPETQYF. The CDR3 bases are TGTGCCAGCAGCCCGGGACAGATGCCGGAGACCCAGTACTTC.

This clonotype appeared once. This sequence joins TRBV4-3 and TRBJ2-6; no reliable D call. This CDR3 spans 17 amino acids. V lost 1 base and J lost 1, with 11 bases in between. The germline V gene encodes CDR1 LGHNA and CDR2 YSLEER. This chain's CDR3 is CASSQVPVVSGANVLTF. The CDR3 DNA reads as TGCGCCAGCAGCCAAGTTCCAGTCGTTTCTGGGGCCAACGTCCTGACTTTC.

The chain combines TRBV20-1 with TRBJ1-2, with no clear D. Germline V gene data show CDR1 as DFQATT and CDR2 as SNEGSKA (reference sequence). Trimming took 0 bases from V and 10 from J, leaving 27 bases between them. CDR3 length equals 17 residues. Written as DNA, the CDR3 is TGCAGTGCTAGAGATAATCCACGTCGGACCGACCTTTTAGACTACACCTTC. Its protein product is CSARDNPRRTDLLDYTF.

The gene calls are TRBV9 and TRBJ2-5; the D gene is possibly TRBD2 (6 bases). This CDR3 comprises 12 residues. V lost 0 bases and J lost 9, with 9 bases in between. Germline V gene sequence: CDR1 SGDLS, CDR2 YYNGEE. The CDR3 loop reads CASSVAEGPQYF. CDR3 DNA sequence: TGTGCCAGCAGCGTAGCGGAGGGTCCCCAGTACTTC.

Comments on this clonotype: At one boundary the junction diverges from the germline segment, which might be a read error. The gene calls are TRBV24-1 and TRBJ2-7, with 10 nucleotides matching TRBD1. CDR1 is KGHDR and CDR2 is SFDVKD in the germline V gene. This CDR3 is 16 amino acids long. As DNA, the CDR3 is TGTGTCACCAGTGATTCGGGGGACAGGGGTCCGGAGGCCCAGTACTTC. It encodes CVTSDSGDRGPEAQYF.

This clonotype was counted at least ten times. The rearrangement links TRBV6-2 or TRBV6-3 to TRBJ2-5, with D uncertain. This CDR3 comprises 13 residues. V was pared by 0 bases and J by 6 bases, with 8 bases between. CDR1 is MNHEY, CDR2 SVGEGT, per germline. CDR3 protein: CASSYSTEQTQYF. The CDR3 nucleotides are TGTGCCAGCAGTTACTCGACGGAACAGACCCAGTACTTC.

This rearrangement joins TRBV12-3 or TRBV12-4 to TRBJ2-1, with 12 nucleotides matching TRBD2. This CDR3 contains 16 residues. Losses at the gene ends were 3 bases for V and 6 bases for J; bases not matched to a gene: 6. The chain's CDR3 is CASSFSLAGGINEQFF. In nucleotides, the CDR3 is TGTGCCAGCAGTTTCTCCCTAGCGGGAGGGATCAATGAGCAGTTCTTC.

The gene calls are TRBV20-1 and TRBJ1-2, with D hard to call. The CDR3 runs to 10 residues. V was pared by 4 bases and J by 6 bases, with 6 bases between. The germline V gene has CDR1 DFQATT and CDR2 SNEGSKA (reference sequence). The CDR3 coding sequence is TGCAGTGCTACTATAAATGGCTACACCTTC. This gives the protein CSATINGYTF.

In this sample, this clonotype turned up many times. The chain recombines TRBV29-1 with TRBJ2-7, with D perhaps TRBD1 (7 bases). The germline gives CDR1 SQVTM, CDR2 ANQGSEA. CDR3 length equals 14 residues. The germline V and J ends were trimmed by 3 bases and 4 bases, with 16 bases remaining between them. CDR3 region: CSVEESTGRYEQYF. CDR3 coding DNA: TGCAGCGTTGAGGAATCGACAGGGAGGTACGAGCAGTACTTC.

This clonotype was observed a handful of times. The chain couples TRBV20-1 to TRBJ2-7; the match to TRBD1 covers 9 bases. V lost 3 bases, J lost 1 base, and 7 bases stayed unmatched. Germline CDR1 and CDR2: DFQATT and SNEGSKA (reference sequence). This CDR3 has 15 amino acids. CDR3 DNA sequence: TGCAGTGCTAGTCCCGGACAGGGGATATCCTACGAGCAGTACTTC. This translates into CSASPGQGISYEQYF.

This clonotype turned up a few times. This sequence joins TRBV20-1 and TRBJ2-1, with 8 bases fitting TRBD2. J lost 0 bases, V lost 0 bases, and 4 bases had no gene match. The CDR3 contains 16 residues. Germline lookup yields CDR1 DFQATT and CDR2 SNEGSKA (reference sequence). The CDR3 sequence: CSARDFSGNSYNEQFF. The CDR3 region has the DNA TGCAGTGCTAGAGATTTTAGCGGGAACTCCTACAATGAGCAGTTCTTC.

The gene calls are TRBV20-1 and TRBJ2-7; D is perhaps TRBD1 (6 bases). This CDR3 comprises 15 residues. Germline lookup yields CDR1 DFQATT and CDR2 SNEGSKA (reference sequence). V lost 4 bases to trimming and J lost 0 bases, with 16 bases between them. DNA of the CDR3: TGCAGTGCTACCAGCGAAGGGGGAAGCTCCTACGAGCAGTACTTC. Protein: CSATSEGGSSYEQYF.